Sequencing of this TCR beta chain was carried out in a study of T cell repertoires in cytomegalovirus infection. In this sample, this clonotype turned up many times. The antigen remains undetermined. Overall study findings and caveats: The ex vivo response was dominated by HLA-C-restricted CMV-specific TCR beta clonotypes.

Each CDR3 protein is one row after TCRdb ran MiXCR on the reads. This sample carries about 680,000 distinct CDR3 sequences, 20% to 25% of them seen once, and the ten largest clones take around 7.6%. V lost 5 bases, J lost 8 bases, and 13 bases lay in between. The CDR3 is 13 residues long. Germline V gene data show CDR1 as SGHKS and CDR2 as YYEKEE (reference sequence). The sequence came from a human donor in good health (CMV status not recorded). Some clones in this sample may be carry-over from other donors' samples. The chain combines TRBV5-5 with TRBJ1-4; perhaps TRBD1 as D (6 bases). The sample comprised CD8+ T cells from PBMCs. DNA of the CDR3: TGTGCCAGCAGTTTCGAGACAGGCGAAAAACTGTTTTTT. Its protein is CASSFETGEKLFF.